This TCR beta chain was sequenced during a study of T cell responses to AZD1222 COVID-19 vaccine. General study results and limits: Two doses of AZD1222 preceded a rise in Spike-specific TCR breadth and depth. There were repertoire samples only from the period after the peak T cell response. At baseline, seropositivity was found in only 5 to 7 AZD1222 recipients.

Clones were read by immunoSEQ multiplex PCR, and TCRdb kept only the in-frame ones, dropping some. In the table there are fewer than 110,000 clones, about 89% of which are singletons. This clone has more than one count but fewer than ten. Antigen specificity is unknown. This sample comprised peripheral blood, obtained 28 days after the second AZD1222 dose. This receptor was identified in an adult who received the AZD1222 COVID-19 vaccine.

CDR3 coding DNA: TGTGCCTGGAAGAGGTTCGGGAGCTCCTACGAGCAGTACTTC. It encodes CAWKRFGSSYEQYF. The rearrangement links TRBV30 to TRBJ2-7, with a tentative D call TRBD2 (6 bases). The CDR3 has 14 residues. CDR1 and CDR2 from the germline V gene are GTSNPN and SVGIG (reference sequence). Between the trimmed V and J ends, which lost 4 bases and 0 bases, there was a span of 13 bases.